This T cell receptor (beta chain) was identified in a study of blood T cell repertoires in COVID-19. For the study at large: Samples taken during acute and convalescent COVID-19 were collected in the United States, Italy and Spain. In each case, the material was cDNA or gDNA derived from T cells, B-cell-depleted T cells, or PBMCs.

Per the study methods: Nucleated cell number was recorded as an estimate derived from reference gene primer amplification. Profiled with immunoSEQ multiplex PCR; TCRdb holds only in-frame clones, not every one. V and J calls and clone size are copied from that table; D and trimming were computed from the DNA. The top ten hold roughly 5.4% of the sample, which has about 130,000 clones, 86% seen once. J lost 1 base, V lost 0 bases, and 5 bases had no gene match. The CDR3 length is 17 residues. CDR1 is LGHNA and CDR2 is YNFKEQ in the germline V gene. The TCR comes from a human donor in a cohort sampled during active COVID-19. The rearrangement joins TRBV4-2 to TRBJ2-7; the match to TRBD1 covers 11 bases. The sequencing input was peripheral blood. Here the CDR3 reads CASSQDVGQGGSYEQYF. CDR3 in DNA: TGTGCCAGCAGCCAAGATGTGGGACAGGGGGGTTCCTACGAGCAGTACTTC.